The clone carrying this T cell receptor beta chain came up a few times. Sequencing used immunoSEQ multiplex PCR; TCRdb keeps in-frame clones, though not all of them. The repertoire holds 15,000 to 20,000 clones, with approximately 82% as singletons. The sample is drawn from a study of PD-1 blockade in classical Hodgkin lymphoma. Time point given: newly diagnosed, previously untreated cHL patient sample. Researchers report purifying CD4+ T cells from thawed PBMCs by magnetic negative selection. After removal of 2 bases from V and 2 bases from J, the junction contained 8 bases not matched to a gene. The CDR3 is 17 amino acids. The germline V gene encodes CDR1 SGHTS and CDR2 YDEGEE.

This receptor was taken from a human donor with classical Hodgkin lymphoma. The V call is TRBV5-8, the J call TRBJ1-3; 9 nucleotides line up with TRBD1. Sequenced sample: CD4+ T cells from blood. DNA of the CDR3: TGTGCCAGCAGCTTAACCGGGACAGGGACAGCTGGAAACACCATATATTTT. It translates to CASSLTGTGTAGNTIYF.